A selection of T cell receptor beta chains follows, all from one sample in a study of tumor-infiltrating lymphocytes in localized non-small cell lung cancer. Clones were read by immunoSEQ multiplex PCR, and TCRdb kept only the in-frame ones, dropping some. The data show about 7,100 clones, 50% to 70% seen once. The sample was uninvolved lung tissue not adjacent to the tumor. Every receptor here comes from a human donor with non-small cell lung cancer. The CDR3 runs from the conserved cysteine through the conserved F or W. Fields, in order: clone size, V gene, D gene, J gene, CDR3 DNA, CDR3 protein. A D gene is named only where the DNA matches it firmly. Expanded clones are given a class, and other clones once, few, many or no size at all.

.	TRBV7-2	.	TRBJ1-5	TGTGCCAGCACCCCGGGCGGGGTCAATCAGCCCCAGCATTTT	CASTPGGVNQPQHF
.	TRBV11-3	.	TRBJ1-1	TGTGCCAGCAGCTCCCGGAACCTTGAAGCTTTCTTT	CASSSRNLEAFF
.	TRBV29-1	.	TRBJ1-1	TGCAGCGTTGAAGGGCAGGCTTACACTGAAGCTTTCTTT	CSVEGQAYTEAFF
.	TRBV30	.	TRBJ2-5	TGTGCCTGGGGCCCTCGCGCGGAGACCCAGTACTTC	CAWGPRAETQYF
.	TRBV30	TRBD1	TRBJ1-2	TGTGCCTCCCGAGGGACAGGGAATGTCTATGGCTACACCTTC	CASRGTGNVYGYTF
once	TRBV19	.	TRBJ2-7	TGTGCCAGTTCGGACAGCGCCTACGAGCAGTACTTC	CASSDSAYEQYF
.	TRBV6-1	TRBD1	TRBJ1-6	TGTGCCAGCAGTGAGACAGGGAGCTCCTATAATTCACCCCTCCACTTT	CASSETGSSYNSPLHF
.	TRBV19	.	TRBJ2-1	TGTGCCAGTAGTATTCCCCCCTACAATGAGCAGTTCTTC	CASSIPPYNEQFF
once	TRBV29-1	TRBD1	TRBJ2-1	TGCAGCGTGAGACAGGGGGTCAATGAGCAGTTCTTC	CSVRQGVNEQFF
.	TRBV4-2	TRBD1	TRBJ2-6	TGTGCCAGCGGGGGACAGCCACTCTCTGGGGCCAACGTCCTGACTTTC	CASGGQPLSGANVLTF
.	TRBV6-5	TRBD1	TRBJ2-3	TGTGCCAGCAGTTACTCCGGGACAGGGACAGATACGCAGTATTTT	CASSYSGTGTDTQYF
few	TRBV9	TRBD1	TRBJ1-5	TGTGCCAGCAGCGTAGGAACAGGGGGCTCTCAGCCCCAGCATTTT	CASSVGTGGSQPQHF
.	TRBV28	TRBD1	TRBJ2-1	TGTGCCAGCAAGATACAGGGGGACGCCTACAATGAGCAGTTCTTC	CASKIQGDAYNEQFF
few	TRBV7-8	.	TRBJ1-6	TGTGCCAGCAGCTTCCCAGGGAGGTCACCCCTCCACTTT	CASSFPGRSPLHF
.	TRBV28	TRBD2	TRBJ2-3	TGTGCCAGTCTCGCCCAACTAGCGGGGGCCCTAACAGATACGCAGTATTTT	CASLAQLAGALTDTQYF
.	TRBV30	TRBD1	TRBJ1-2	TGTGCCTGGAGTGACAGGGGTGATGGCTACACCTTC	CAWSDRGDGYTF
.	TRBV6-1	TRBD1	TRBJ1-2	TGTGCCAGCGGGGACAGTCGTGGCTACACCTTC	CASGDSRGYTF
few	TRBV2	.	TRBJ1-1	TGTGCCAGCCCCAGTGCAGGGGTCACTGAAGCTTTCTTT	CASPSAGVTEAFF
few	TRBV5-1	.	TRBJ2-5	TGCGCCAGCAGCTTGGTGGGGACGGACATCCAAGAGACCCAGTACTTC	CASSLVGTDIQETQYF
.	TRBV30	TRBD1	TRBJ2-7	TGTGCCTGGGGTATCCGGGACAGGGGCCACGAGCAGTACTTC	CAWGIRDRGHEQYF
.	TRBV7-2	.	TRBJ1-5	TGTGCCAGCAGCTTAGCCCCGGGACACTATAGCAATCAGCCCCAGCATTTT	CASSLAPGHYSNQPQHF
few	TRBV18	.	TRBJ1-2	TGTGCCAGCTCACCACTCTCCTTCGGTAAAAGCAACTATGGCTACACCTTC	CASSPLSFGKSNYGYTF
.	TRBV5-1	TRBD1	TRBJ1-2	TGCGCCAGCAGCTTGGACGGGACAGGGAGCCTTGGCTACACCTTC	CASSLDGTGSLGYTF
.	TRBV27	.	TRBJ1-5	TGTGCCAGCAGTTGGATATTAAATCAGCCCCAGCATTTT	CASSWILNQPQHF
.	TRBV28	.	TRBJ2-2	TGTGCCAGCAGCTCAGGGTTACTGAACACCGGGGAGCTGTTTTTT	CASSSGLLNTGELFF
few	TRBV5-1	.	TRBJ1-1	TGCGCCAGCACGGAACAGGCTTCGAACACTGAAGCTTTCTTT	CASTEQASNTEAFF
few	TRBV30	.	TRBJ1-2	TGTGCCTGGAGTGTCGGTACCTATGGTGGCTACACCTTC	CAWSVGTYGGYTF
.	TRBV29-1	.	TRBJ1-1	TGCAGCGTTTTGGGGGTAGGGACCCTTGGGTATACTGAAGCTTTCTTT	CSVLGVGTLGYTEAFF
few	TRBV6-1	.	TRBJ2-7	TGTGCCACCTACTGGACTCCTAAAGAGCAGTACTTC	CATYWTPKEQYF
.	TRBV7-9	.	TRBJ1-1	TGTGCCAGCAGCTTAGGGGTGGCGGAGAACACTGAAGCTTTCTTT	CASSLGVAENTEAFF
medium-sized	TRBV5-5	.	TRBJ1-1	TGTGCCAGCAGCTGGGGCACTGAAGCTTTCTTT	CASSWGTEAFF
.	TRBV4-1	.	TRBJ1-1	TGCGCCAGCAGCCAAAACCCGGGGCAGGGTGAAGCTTTCTTT	CASSQNPGQGEAFF
.	TRBV27	.	TRBJ2-1	TGTGCCAGCAGTACGCAGGGTTTGGGGTACAATGAGCAGTTCTTC	CASSTQGLGYNEQFF
.	TRBV10-3	TRBD1	TRBJ1-5	TGTGCCATCAGGGGGGGACAGGGGGAAAATCAGCCCCAGCATTTT	CAIRGGQGENQPQHF
.	TRBV5-1	.	TRBJ2-7	TGCGCCAGCAGCTTGAGTCCAACCTACGAGCAGTACTTC	CASSLSPTYEQYF
.	TRBV29-1	.	TRBJ1-2	TGCAGCGTTTCCGGGACCAACTATGGCTACACCTTC	CSVSGTNYGYTF
.	TRBV27	.	TRBJ2-1	TGTGCCAGCAATCGGGGAGAAGGACTCTATGAGCAGTTCTTC	CASNRGEGLYEQFF
.	TRBV20-1	.	TRBJ2-1	TGCAGTGCTAGCTACTACAATGAGCAGTTCTTC	CSASYYNEQFF
few	TRBV19	TRBD2	TRBJ2-7	TGTGCCAGTAATAGCGGGGGGGCCCACGAGCAGTACTTC	CASNSGGAHEQYF
.	TRBV5-1	.	TRBJ2-7	TGCGCCAGCAGCGGCCCGAACTACGAGCAGTACTTC	CASSGPNYEQYF
few	TRBV9	.	TRBJ2-2	TGTGCCAGCAGCGTAGGATTGTCCGGGGAGCTGTTTTTT	CASSVGLSGELFF
once	TRBV19	.	TRBJ1-1	TGTGCCAGTAGTATAGGGGGGGGGATCATGAACACTGAAGCTTTCTTT	CASSIGGGIMNTEAFF
.	TRBV5-6	.	TRBJ1-4	TGTGCCAGCAGCTTTCGACAGCGGGGTGAAAAACTGTTTTTT	CASSFRQRGEKLFF
.	TRBV9	TRBD2	TRBJ2-1	TGTGCCAGCAGCGTTGTCAGCGGGGGGAAGTGGAATGAGCAGTTCTTC	CASSVVSGGKWNEQFF
.	TRBV5-6	TRBD1	TRBJ2-7	TGTGCCAGCAGCCCCGACAGGGTGTCCCTTTACGAGCAGTACTTC	CASSPDRVSLYEQYF
few	TRBV14	.	TRBJ2-5	TGTGCCAGCAATAGGGGAGGAGAGACCCAGTACTTC	CASNRGGETQYF
.	TRBV4-1	.	TRBJ2-6	TGCGCCAGCAGAGACAGGATTAGCTCTGGGGCCAACGTCCTGACTTTC	CASRDRISSGANVLTF
.	TRBV5-1	TRBD2	TRBJ2-5	TGCGCCAGCAGCCCCCAGACTAGCGGGGGTGGGGAGACCCAGTACTTC	CASSPQTSGGGETQYF
medium-sized	TRBV6-5	.	TRBJ2-1	TGTGCCAGCAGCCCAGGGAGGAATGAGCAGTTCTTC	CASSPGRNEQFF
.	TRBV19	TRBD1	TRBJ2-7	TGTGCCAGTGGACAGGGGGCCTACGAGCAGTACTTC	CASGQGAYEQYF
.	TRBV7-2	.	TRBJ2-1	TGTGCCAGCATCCCAGTAGCGCGTTCCTACAATGAGCAGTTCTTC	CASIPVARSYNEQFF
.	TRBV10-1	.	TRBJ1-5	TGCGCCAGCAGTCCGAGCGGGGACAATCAGCCCCAGCATTTT	CASSPSGDNQPQHF
medium-sized	TRBV7-6	.	TRBJ1-2	TGTGCCAGCAGCCCAAGCCGGGACAAGGAGGATGGCTACACCTTC	CASSPSRDKEDGYTF